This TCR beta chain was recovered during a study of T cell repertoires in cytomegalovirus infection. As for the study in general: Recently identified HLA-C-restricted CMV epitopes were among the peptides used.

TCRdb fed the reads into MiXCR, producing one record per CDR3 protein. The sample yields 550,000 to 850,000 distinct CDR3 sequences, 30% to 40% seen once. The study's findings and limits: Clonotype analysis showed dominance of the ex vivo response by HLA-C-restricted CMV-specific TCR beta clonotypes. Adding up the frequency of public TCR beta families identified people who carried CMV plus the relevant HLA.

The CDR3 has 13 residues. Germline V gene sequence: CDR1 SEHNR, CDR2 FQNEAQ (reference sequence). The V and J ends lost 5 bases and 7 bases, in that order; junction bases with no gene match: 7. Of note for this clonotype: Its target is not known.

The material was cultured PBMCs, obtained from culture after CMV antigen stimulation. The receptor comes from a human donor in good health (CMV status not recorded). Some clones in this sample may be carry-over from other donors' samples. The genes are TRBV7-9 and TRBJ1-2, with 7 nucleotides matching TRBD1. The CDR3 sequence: CASSEGTDRGYTF. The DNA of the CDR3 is TGTGCCAGCAGCGAGGGGACAGACCGTGGCTACACCTTC.